This T cell receptor (beta chain) was recorded in a study of cytomegalovirus exposure and HLA in healthy donors. This clone was recorded a few times. Its antigen remains unidentified. PCR amplification relied on 60 Vbeta primers (plus 13 Jbeta primers). This table comes from immunoSEQ multiplex PCR, and its TCRdb copy is limited to in-frame clones, with some not included. The sample shows some 140,000 clones, 60% to 85% of them seen only once. Overall study results and limits: From TCR beta sequences, most subjects' HLA-A and HLA-B alleles were reportedly predicted accurately.

V lost 6 bases and J lost 8; bases outside the gene matches: 7. The CDR3 spans 14 residues. Germline V gives CDR1 MNHNY, CDR2 SVGAGI (reference sequence). Sequencing was carried out using PBMCs. The rearrangement links TRBV6-6 to TRBJ2-3, with 11 bases aligning to TRBD2. This TCR derives from a man aged 30-40 years in good health and CMV-seronegative. Written as DNA, the CDR3 is TGTGCCAGCAGAACCGGGACTAGCGGAGTTACGCAGTATTTT. It is translated as CASRTGTSGVTQYF.